These T cell receptor beta chains were read from a single sample in a study of regulatory T cells in long-lasting Graves disease. MiXCR, applied by TCRdb to the multiplex PCR reads, yields one record per CDR3 protein. The sample holds approximately 560,000 distinct CDR3 sequences, roughly 15% seen once. The data were also submitted as part of a second study, on T cells in Graves' hyperthyroidism and ophthalmopathy.

The sequencing here drew on peripheral blood mononuclear cells (PBMCs), taken at new diagnosis, from a patient treated with antithyroid drugs. Receptor source: a man between 18 and 35 years old with Graves disease. Each CDR3 is given with its conserved first and last residue. A D gene is named only where the DNA matches it firmly. Clone size is stated in some rows and not others, as once, few, many or a class when expanded.

>TRBJ2-7|-|TRBV5-1|TRBD1
TGCGCCAGCAGCTTAGAGCCGACAGGGTTTTGGGAGCAGTACTTC
CASSLEPTGFWEQYF
>TRBJ2-5|many|TRBV28|-
TGTGCCAGCAGTCCCCGGCAGGGCCAAGAGACCCAGTACTTC
CASSPRQGQETQYF
>TRBJ2-1|-|TRBV27|-
TGTGCCAGCAGTTTATTTAGCCATCCTAACAATGAGCAGTTCTTC
CASSLFSHPNNEQFF
>TRBJ1-1|many|TRBV30|-
TGTGCCTGGACCACCAGGGGAGGGACTGAAGCTTTCTTT
CAWTTRGGTEAFF
>TRBJ2-7|many|TRBV6-1|-
TGTGCCAGCAGTGAACGGTCGGCCTACGAGCAGTACTTC
CASSERSAYEQYF
>TRBJ2-2|once|TRBV9|-
TGTGCCAGCAGCGGGTTGAAAGGGGGAGTGGACGGGGAGCTGTTTTTT
CASSGLKGGVDGELFF
>TRBJ2-3|many|TRBV20-1|-
TGCAGTGCTAGTGAGAGCACAGATACGCAGTATTTT
CSASESTDTQYF
>TRBJ2-7|few|TRBV30|TRBD2
TGTGCCTGGACAGGTACGGGAGGGACCTACGAGCAGTACTTC
CAWTGTGGTYEQYF
>TRBJ2-7|-|TRBV28|TRBD1
TGTGCCAGCAGTTTGAACAAAGGACAGGGGGCACCGGTCTTC
CASSLNKGQGAPVF
>TRBJ2-3|-|TRBV5-4|TRBD2
TGTGCCAGCAGACGAACGGGGCTAGCGGGAGTTGGTGGCACAGATACGCAGTATTTT
CASRRTGLAGVGGTDTQYF
>TRBJ2-5|few|TRBV6-5|-
TGTGCCAGCAGTTTATGGACAGCGCAAGAGACCCAGTACTTC
CASSLWTAQETQYF
>TRBJ2-4|few|TRBV3-1|TRBD1
TGTGCCAGCAGCCCTACCTGGGGACAGGGTTTGTACATTCAGTACTTC
CASSPTWGQGLYIQYF
>TRBJ2-3|many|TRBV2|-
TGTGCCACCCCAGGGAAAGGATCGGAAGATACGCAGTATTTT
CATPGKGSEDTQYF
>TRBJ2-6|many|TRBV20-1|-
TGCAGTGCCGGGGCAGGGCTCTCTGGGGCCAACGTCCTGACTTTC
CSAGAGLSGANVLTF
>TRBJ2-3|many|TRBV12-3/TRBV12-4|-
TGTGCCAGCACGCCCGCTCCGAATACGCAGTATTTT
CASTPAPNTQYF
>TRBJ1-1|-|TRBV18|TRBD1
TGTGCCAGCTCACCCCAGTCGACAGGGGGCAAGAACACTGAAGCTTTCTTT
CASSPQSTGGKNTEAFF
>TRBJ2-3|-|TRBV20-1|TRBD2
TGCAGTACTAGAGATAGCCGGGAGGGGATCACAGATACGCAGTATTTT
CSTRDSREGITDTQYF
>TRBJ2-1|-|TRBV6-2/TRBV6-3|-
TGTGCCAGCAGTTCCCCCCGCGGGCGCTACAATGAGCAGTTCTTC
CASSSPRGRYNEQFF
>TRBJ2-1|many|TRBV11-2|TRBD2
TGTGCCAGCAGCTTCCGAGGTAGCGGGAGGGCCGGTGAGCAGTTCTTC
CASSFRGSGRAGEQFF
>TRBJ1-3|-|TRBV10-3|TRBD1
TGTGCCATCAGCTTGGGACAGGCCGGCTCTGGAAACACCATATATTTT
CAISLGQAGSGNTIYF
>TRBJ2-1|many|TRBV20-1|TRBD2
TGCAGTGCTAGACGACTAGCGGGAGCCACCAATGAGCAGTTCTTC
CSARRLAGATNEQFF
>TRBJ2-4|many|TRBV2|TRBD1
TGTGCCAGCAGTGGGGAGACAGGGGGTGACATTCAGTACTTC
CASSGETGGDIQYF
>TRBJ2-3|-|TRBV13|TRBD2
TGTGCCAGCAGCTTACGGTTAACCCCTCTTGCGACTAGCGGGTACACAGATACGCAGTATTTT
CASSLRLTPLATSGYTDTQYF
>TRBJ2-1|many|TRBV12-3/TRBV12-4|TRBD1
TGTGCCAGCAGTTTAGCGCGGGGGACAGGGGCCAACAATGAGCAGTTCTTC
CASSLARGTGANNEQFF
>TRBJ2-7|many|TRBV12-3/TRBV12-4|-
TGTGCCAGCAGTTTAGGGCGGGTTAGCTCCTACGAGCAGTACTTC
CASSLGRVSSYEQYF
>TRBJ2-1|-|TRBV25-1|TRBD2
TGTGCCAGCAGTGTACTAGCGGGAGGAGCCTTCGGCAATGAGCAGTTCTTC
CASSVLAGGAFGNEQFF
>TRBJ1-1|few|TRBV7-8|-
TGTGCCAGCAGCGCCGAATCCAGGGGAGCTGAAGCTTTCTTT
CASSAESRGAEAFF
>TRBJ1-5|many|TRBV11-2|-
TGTGCCAGCAGGTTAGCCGGGAACAATCAGCCCCAGCATTTT
CASRLAGNNQPQHF
>TRBJ2-5|many|TRBV7-2|TRBD1
TGTGCCAGCAGTAGGGACAGGGGAATCCAAGAGACCCAGTACTTC
CASSRDRGIQETQYF
>TRBJ2-2|many|TRBV3-1|TRBD1
TGTGCCAGCAGCCAGGGACAGGGCCGCACCGGGGAGCTGTTTTTT
CASSQGQGRTGELFF
>TRBJ2-7|-|TRBV6-1|-
TGTGCCAGCAGTGTACGGGACACCCATTACGAGCAGTACTTC
CASSVRDTHYEQYF
>TRBJ1-2|-|TRBV18|-
TGTGCCAGCTCACCCTGGGCCCCCAGGACGACGGGGGGTGGCTACACCTTC
CASSPWAPRTTGGGYTF
>TRBJ2-5|many|TRBV20-1|-
TGCAGTGCTAGAAGTACAGCCAAAGAGACCCAGTACTTC
CSARSTAKETQYF
>TRBJ1-1|many|TRBV2|-
TGTGCCAGCAGACCTACTGATTACACTGAAGCTTTCTTT
CASRPTDYTEAFF
>TRBJ1-2|-|TRBV18|-
TGTGCCAGCTCACCCAGGACAGCCCGGGACTATGGCTACACCTTC
CASSPRTARDYGYTF
>TRBJ1-3|many|TRBV2|-
TGTGCCAGCAGTCGAGGGGTAGGAAACACCATATATTTT
CASSRGVGNTIYF
>TRBJ2-7|many|TRBV5-1|TRBD2
TGCGCCAGCAGCCAAACACCAAAACTAGCGGGACACGAGCAGTACTTC
CASSQTPKLAGHEQYF